These T cell receptor beta chains were read from a single sample in a study of patients and donors after allogeneic stem cell transplantation. TCRdb reanalysed the RT-PCR reads using MiXCR and keeps one entry per CDR3 protein. The data show some 200,000 distinct CDR3 sequences, around two fifths seen once. The specimen was blood, either unsorted or a sorted T cell fraction (not recorded which). These receptors were collected from a human donor who was either an allogeneic HSCT recipient or a stem cell or donor lymphocyte infusion donor (not recorded which). It is not recorded whose cells these are; they may come from a transplant donor. The conserved cysteine and the conserved F or W are not part of the CDR3 here. Some rows mark clone size as missing; the rest say once, few, many or name a class of expanded clone.

clone size	J gene	V gene	CDR3 protein
.	TRBJ2-3	TRBV11-2	ASLWGQGIATTDTQY
.	TRBJ1-6	TRBV6-5	ASSYGNSPLH
.	TRBJ1-5	TRBV6-5	ASSYGGFQPQH
few	TRBJ1-2	TRBV25-1	ASSNSNYGYT
.	TRBJ1-1	TRBV18	ASSLQNRGAGAF
.	TRBJ2-7	TRBV27	ASSLLTGTNTYEQY
once	TRBJ2-1	TRBV2	ASSGDRNEQF
.	TRBJ1-5	TRBV27	ASSPTVGNQPQH
.	TRBJ1-4	TRBV5-6	ASSAPDRDIEKLF
.	TRBJ2-7	TRBV5-1	ASSPGTQSEEQY
.	TRBJ1-1	TRBV7-8	ASSRGQATRMNTEAF
.	TRBJ2-2	TRBV9	ASSPGDRALGGELF
.	TRBJ1-1	TRBV29-1	SVDGGGTEAF
.	TRBJ1-2	TRBV4-1	ASSSLTEKDYGYT
.	TRBJ1-1	TRBV9	ASSQIGGWAY